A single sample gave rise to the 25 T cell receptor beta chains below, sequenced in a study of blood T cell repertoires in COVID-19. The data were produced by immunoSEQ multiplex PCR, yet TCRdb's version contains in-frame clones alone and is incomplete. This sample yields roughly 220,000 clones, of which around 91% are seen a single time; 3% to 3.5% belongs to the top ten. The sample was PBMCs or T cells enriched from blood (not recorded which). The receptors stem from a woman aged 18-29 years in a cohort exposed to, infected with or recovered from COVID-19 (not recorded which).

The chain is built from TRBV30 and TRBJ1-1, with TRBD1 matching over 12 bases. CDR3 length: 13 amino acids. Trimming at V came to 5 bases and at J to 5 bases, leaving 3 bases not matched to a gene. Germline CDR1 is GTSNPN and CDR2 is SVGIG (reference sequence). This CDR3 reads CAWGDRGRTEAFF. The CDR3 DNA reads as TGTGCCTGGGGGGACAGGGGGCGGACTGAAGCTTTCTTT.

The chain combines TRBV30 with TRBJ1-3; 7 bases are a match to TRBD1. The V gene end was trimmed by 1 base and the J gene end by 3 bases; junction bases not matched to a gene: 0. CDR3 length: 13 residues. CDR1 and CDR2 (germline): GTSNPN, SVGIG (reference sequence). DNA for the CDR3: TGTGCCTGGAGTGCAGGGGGTGGAAACACCATATATTTT. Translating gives CAWSAGGGNTIYF.

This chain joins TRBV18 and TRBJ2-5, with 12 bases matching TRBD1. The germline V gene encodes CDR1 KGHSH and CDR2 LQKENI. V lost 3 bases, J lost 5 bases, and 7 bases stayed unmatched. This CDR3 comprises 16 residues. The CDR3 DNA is TGTGCCAGCTCACCTACCGGGACAGGGGGCCGGGAGACCCAGTACTTC. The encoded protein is CASSPTGTGGRETQYF.

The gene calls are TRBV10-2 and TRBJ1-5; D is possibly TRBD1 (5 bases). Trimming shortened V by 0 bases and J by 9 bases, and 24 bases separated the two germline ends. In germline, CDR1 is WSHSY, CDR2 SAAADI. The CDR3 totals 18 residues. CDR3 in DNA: TGCGCCAGCAGTGAGTCGACAAGTTGGGGGGACCCATTACCGCCCCAGCATTTT. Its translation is CASSESTSWGDPLPPQHF.

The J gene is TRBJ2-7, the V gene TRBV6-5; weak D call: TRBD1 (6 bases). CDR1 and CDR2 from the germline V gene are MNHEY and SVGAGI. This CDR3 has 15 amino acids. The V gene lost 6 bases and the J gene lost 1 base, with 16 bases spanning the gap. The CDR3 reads CASSRGQSYSYEQYF. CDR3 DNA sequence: TGTGCCAGCAGCCGGGGACAATCCTATTCCTACGAGCAGTACTTC.

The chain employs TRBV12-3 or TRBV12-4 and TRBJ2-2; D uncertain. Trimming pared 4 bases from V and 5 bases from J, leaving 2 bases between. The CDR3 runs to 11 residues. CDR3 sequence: CASSSTGELFF. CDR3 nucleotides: TGTGCCAGCAGTTCTACCGGGGAGCTGTTTTTT.

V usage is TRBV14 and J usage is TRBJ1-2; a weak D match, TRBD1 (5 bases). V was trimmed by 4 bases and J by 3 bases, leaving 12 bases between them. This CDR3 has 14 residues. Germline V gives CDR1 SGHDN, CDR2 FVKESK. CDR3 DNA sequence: TGTGCCAGCAGCCCTCCGGCAGGGTACTATGGCTACACCTTC. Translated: CASSPPAGYYGYTF.

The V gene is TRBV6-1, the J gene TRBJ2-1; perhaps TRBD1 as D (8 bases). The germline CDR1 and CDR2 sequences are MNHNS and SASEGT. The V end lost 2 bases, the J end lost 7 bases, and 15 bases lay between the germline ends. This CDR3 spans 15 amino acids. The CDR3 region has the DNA TGTGCCAGCAGTGAATTACAGGGGGGGACGAATGAGCAGTTCTTC. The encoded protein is CASSELQGGTNEQFF.

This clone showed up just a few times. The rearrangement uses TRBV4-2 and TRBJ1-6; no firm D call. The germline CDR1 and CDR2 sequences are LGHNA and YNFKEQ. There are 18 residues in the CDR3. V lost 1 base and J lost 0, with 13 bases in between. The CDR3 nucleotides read TGTGCCAGCAGCCAAGGTCTAAAGACAAGCTCCTATAATTCACCCCTCCACTTT. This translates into CASSQGLKTSSYNSPLHF.

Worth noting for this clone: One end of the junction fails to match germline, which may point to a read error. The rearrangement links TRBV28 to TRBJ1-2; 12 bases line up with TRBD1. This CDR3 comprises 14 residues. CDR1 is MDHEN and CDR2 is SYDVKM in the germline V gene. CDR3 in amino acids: CASSSGQGADGHTF. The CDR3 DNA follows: TGTGCCAGCAGTTCGGGACAGGGGGCGGATGGCCACACCTTC.

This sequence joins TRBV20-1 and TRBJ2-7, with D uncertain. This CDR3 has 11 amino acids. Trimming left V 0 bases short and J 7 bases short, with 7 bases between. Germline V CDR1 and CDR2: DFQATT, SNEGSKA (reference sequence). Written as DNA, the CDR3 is TGCAGTGCTAGAGAGGTACAGGAGCAGTACTTC. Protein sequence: CSAREVQEQYF.

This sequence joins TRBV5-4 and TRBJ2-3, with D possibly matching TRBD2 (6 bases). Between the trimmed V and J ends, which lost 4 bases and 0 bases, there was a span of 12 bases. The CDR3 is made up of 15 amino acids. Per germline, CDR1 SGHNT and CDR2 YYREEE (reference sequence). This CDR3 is CASSTPSGSTDTQYF. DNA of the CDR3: TGTGCCAGCAGCACCCCAAGCGGGAGCACAGATACGCAGTATTTT. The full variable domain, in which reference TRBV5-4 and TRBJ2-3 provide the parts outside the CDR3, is ETGVTQSPTHLIKTRGQQVTLRCSSQSGHNTVSWYQQALGQGPQFIFQYYREEENGRGNFPPRFSGLQFPNYSSELNVNALELDDSALYLCASSTPSGSTDTQYFGPGTRLTVL.

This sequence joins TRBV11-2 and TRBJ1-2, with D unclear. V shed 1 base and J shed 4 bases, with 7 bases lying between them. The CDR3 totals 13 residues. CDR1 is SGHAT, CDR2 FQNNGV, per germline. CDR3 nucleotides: TGTGCCAGCAGCTTAGGGCAGGCCTATGGCTACACCTTC. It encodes CASSLGQAYGYTF.

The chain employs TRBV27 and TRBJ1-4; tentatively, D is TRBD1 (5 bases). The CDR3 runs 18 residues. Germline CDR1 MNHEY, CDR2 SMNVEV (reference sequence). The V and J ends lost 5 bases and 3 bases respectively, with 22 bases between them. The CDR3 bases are TGTGCCAGCAGTCCGGCTCAGGGAAGGAGGGAGGCTAATGAAAAACTGTTTTTT. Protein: CASSPAQGRREANEKLFF.

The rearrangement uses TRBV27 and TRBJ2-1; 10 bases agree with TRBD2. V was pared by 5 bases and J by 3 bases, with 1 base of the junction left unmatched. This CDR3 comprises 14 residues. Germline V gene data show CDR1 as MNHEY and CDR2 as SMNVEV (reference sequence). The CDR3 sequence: CASSLAGVYNEQFF. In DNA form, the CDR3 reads TGTGCCAGCAGTCTAGCGGGGGTCTACAATGAGCAGTTCTTC.

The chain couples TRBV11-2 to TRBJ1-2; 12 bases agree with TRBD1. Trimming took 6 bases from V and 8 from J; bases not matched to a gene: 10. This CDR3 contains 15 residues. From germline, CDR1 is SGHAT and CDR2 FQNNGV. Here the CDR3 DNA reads TGTGCCAGCAGAGTCCCGGGACAGGGGGCGAAAGGCTACACCTTC. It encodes CASRVPGQGAKGYTF.

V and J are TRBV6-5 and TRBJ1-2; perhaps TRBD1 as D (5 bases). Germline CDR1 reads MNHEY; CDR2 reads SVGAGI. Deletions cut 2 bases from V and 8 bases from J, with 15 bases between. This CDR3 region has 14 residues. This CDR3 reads CASSYQGIGLGYTF. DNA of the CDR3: TGTGCCAGCAGTTACCAGGGAATTGGGTTAGGCTACACCTTC.

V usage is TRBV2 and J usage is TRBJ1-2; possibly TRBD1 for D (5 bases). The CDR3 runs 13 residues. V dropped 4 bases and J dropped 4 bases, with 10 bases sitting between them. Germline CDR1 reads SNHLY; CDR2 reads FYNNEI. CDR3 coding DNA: TGTGCCAGCAGTGCAGGGCCCCGCTATGGCTACACCTTC. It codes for CASSAGPRYGYTF.

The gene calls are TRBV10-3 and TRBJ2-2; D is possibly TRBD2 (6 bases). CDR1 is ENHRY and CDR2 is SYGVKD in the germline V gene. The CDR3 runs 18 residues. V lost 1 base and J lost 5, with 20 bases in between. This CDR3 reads CAISELTARPSATGELFF. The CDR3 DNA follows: TGTGCCATCAGTGAGTTAACCGCTCGTCCTAGCGCAACCGGGGAGCTGTTTTTT.

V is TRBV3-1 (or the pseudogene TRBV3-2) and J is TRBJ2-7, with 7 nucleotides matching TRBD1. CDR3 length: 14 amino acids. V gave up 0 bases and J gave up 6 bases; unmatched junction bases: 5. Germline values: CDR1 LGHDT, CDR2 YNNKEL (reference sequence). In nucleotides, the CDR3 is TGTGCCAGCAGCCAAGATGGGGGACAGCGCGAGCAGTACTTC. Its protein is CASSQDGGQREQYF.

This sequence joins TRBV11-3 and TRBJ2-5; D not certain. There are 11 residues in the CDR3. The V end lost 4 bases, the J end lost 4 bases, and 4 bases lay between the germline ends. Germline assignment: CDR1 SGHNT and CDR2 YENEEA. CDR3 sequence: CASSSRETQYF. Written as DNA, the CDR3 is TGTGCCAGCAGCTCCAGAGAGACCCAGTACTTC.

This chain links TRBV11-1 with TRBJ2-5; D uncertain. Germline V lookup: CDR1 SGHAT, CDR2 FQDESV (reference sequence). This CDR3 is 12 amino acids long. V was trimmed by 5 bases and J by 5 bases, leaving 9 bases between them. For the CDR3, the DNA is TGTGCCAGCAGCGCTTTTCGGGAGACCCAGTACTTC. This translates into CASSAFRETQYF.

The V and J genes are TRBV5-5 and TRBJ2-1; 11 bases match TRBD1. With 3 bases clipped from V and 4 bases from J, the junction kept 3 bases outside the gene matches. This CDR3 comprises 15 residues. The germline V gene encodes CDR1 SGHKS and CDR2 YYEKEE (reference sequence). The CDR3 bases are TGTGCCAGCAGCTGGGACAGGGGGTCGTACAATGAGCAGTTCTTC. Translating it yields CASSWDRGSYNEQFF.

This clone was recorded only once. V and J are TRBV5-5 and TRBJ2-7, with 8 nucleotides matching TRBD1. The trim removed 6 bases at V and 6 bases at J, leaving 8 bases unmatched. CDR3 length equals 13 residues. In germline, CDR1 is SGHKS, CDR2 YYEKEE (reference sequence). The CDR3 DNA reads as TGTGCCAGCAACTCCGGGACAGGCGGCGAGCAGTACTTC. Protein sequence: CASNSGTGGEQYF.

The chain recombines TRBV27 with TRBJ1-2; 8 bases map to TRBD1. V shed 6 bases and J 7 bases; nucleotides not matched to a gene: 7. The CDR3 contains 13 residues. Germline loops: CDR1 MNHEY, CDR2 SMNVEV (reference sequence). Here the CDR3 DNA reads TGTGCCAGCAGGCCTCGCACAGGGGGTGGCTACACCTTC. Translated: CASRPRTGGGYTF.